This T cell receptor (beta chain) was sequenced in a study of regulatory T cells in long-lasting Graves disease (dated by TCRdb to the early 2020s). Background for the entire study: Antithyroid drugs had been taken for less than 3 months by newly diagnosed Graves' disease patients. Patients with persistent Graves' disease were compared with patients with newly diagnosed Graves' disease using TCR sequencing and RNA sequencing of peripheral blood. The study was registered as a clinical trial and conducted in China. TCR sequencing covered about 13 persistent and approximately 20 newly diagnosed Graves' disease patients, around 33 samples in total. What the work shows at the level of the full study, not this receptor alone: Compared with newly diagnosed patients, patients with persistent Graves' disease had lower TCR Shannon entropy and fewer highly expanded clones, which suggests clonal expansion. The authors noted that the small sample size was a limitation that may lower accuracy. Sequencing and analysis were restricted to the TCR beta chain. Only peripheral blood was studied, because thyroid tissue, the primary lesion, was inaccessible. Persistent patients shared more public clonotypes among themselves (around 2,500) than newly diagnosed patients did (about 1,000). Preferential use of TRBV28, TRBJ1-2 and TRBJ2-5 was observed in persistent disease, whereas TRBV20-1 and TRBJ2-1 were favored in newly diagnosed disease.

To prepare the library, multiplex PCR was applied. TCRdb records Illumina HiSeq 4000 as the sequencer. To build TCR beta libraries, CDR3 regions were amplified by Arm-PCR using iRepertoire HTBI primers. Before sequencing, the PCR products underwent gel purification. Concerning the study's data processing: Gene usage analysis of CDR3 amino acid clonotypes used the approximately 62 TRBV and 14 to 15 TRBJ segments found across samples. COPE and FqMerger were used to merge the filtered high-quality paired reads into contigs. BLAST was used to align contigs to IMGT TRBV, TRBD and TRBJ reference genes, with CDR3 defined following IMGT. Highly expanded clones were defined as clonotypes with a frequency above 0.1%. Shannon entropy served as the measure of repertoire diversity, while the Gini coefficient captured V-J evenness. Clonotypes shared by more than one individual were considered public. Clones were called with MiXCR by TCRdb after fastp trimmed the public reads at Q25, and only in-frame beta chains were retained. Identical CDR3 protein sequences are pooled into one entry, listed with their most common genes and DNA. None of the V and J calls come from the authors' own analysis; TCRdb made them. This sample gives hundreds of thousands of distinct CDR3 sequences in total; approximately 16% of them show up just once. The ten top clones hold 20% to 25% of the sample.

CDR1 and CDR2 are drawn from the germline V gene: MNHNS, SASEGT. V loses 6 bases at its end and J loses 3 bases; junction bases beyond the gene matches: 16. The CDR3 goes from the cysteine to the phenylalanine over 17 residues. Kept here is only the CDR3 DNA, which spans 51 bases and is read in frame from base 1. In this sample, this clonotype turned up a few times. Its antigen is currently not known. No base qualities exist here, and no much larger clone lies one base off it. The intended sense of this specimen's time point label: newly diagnosed GD, antithyroid drugs for less than 3 months. RNA was extracted from PBMCs in TRIzol for both TCR sequencing and RNA sequencing. The diagnosis of Graves' disease followed American Thyroid Association guidelines. Patients for the study were recruited at an endocrinology department in Xi'an, China. Each patient gave approximately 9.7 milliliters of peripheral blood, collected in an EDTA anticoagulant tube. PBMCs were isolated by Ficoll Paque Plus density gradient separation without further T cell sorting. An Agilent 2100 Bioanalyzer and agarose gel were used to check RNA quality, while a NanoDrop 2000 measured RNA concentration.

The same sample was also studied in work on T cells in Graves' hyperthyroidism and ophthalmopathy. As described in the second report: Stable Graves' hyperthyroidism was defined as the absence of progression to ophthalmopathy over 18 months of follow-up. Hyperthyroidism patients were newly diagnosed, had a disease duration of under 2 months, and were aged 18 to 65 years. The study excluded patients with uncontrolled infections, other autoimmune diseases, pregnancy or lactation. Diagnoses were based on clinical symptoms, serum thyroxine and TRAb, thyroid ultrasound and orbital computed tomography. The TCR CDR3 was subjected to a first round of RT-PCR using the HTBI primer set and the Qiagen OneStep RT-PCR kit. Most expanded thyroid clonotypes (frequency above 0.001) were also detected in blood, a finding suggesting that blood repertoires may reflect thyroid immune responses. Ophthalmopathy was separated from stable hyperthyroidism by a 13 V-J signature model, with approximately 85% sensitivity and roughly 84% specificity obtained in cross-validation and 80%/75% obtained in testing. In validation, the model predicted progression to ophthalmopathy with 60% to 71% sensitivity and roughly 72% specificity, a median of 6.5 months before onset. A discovery cohort of roughly 100 patients, 43 with Graves' ophthalmopathy and 57 with stable Graves' hyperthyroidism, was used to find distinguishing TCR V-J signatures. Whether ophthalmopathy could be predicted prospectively was tested in an independent validation cohort made up of about 18 hyperthyroidism patients plus 17 patients who later progressed to ophthalmopathy. The 75 to 100 discovery patients were randomly split 7:3 into training and test sets. The study also compared thyroid tissue and blood T-cell repertoires from about six Graves' hyperthyroidism patients. After sampling, hyperthyroidism patients received methimazole starting at 30 mg daily, and ophthalmopathy patients received high-dose intravenous methylprednisolone. Libraries were constructed in a second round of multiplex PCR, after which size selection and purification were performed. The libraries were sequenced on an Illumina HiSeq2000 using paired-end 100 bp reads. Raw data were processed with SOAPnuke, discarding reads with adapters, uncalled bases, mean Phred below 15, or no exact constant-primer or identifier match. High-quality paired reads were merged using COPE v1.2.5, and each unique nucleotide sequence was defined as a clonotype. MiTCR v1.1 was used to align the clonotypes against IMGT TRBV, TRBD and TRBJ reference segments. The analysis included only V-J combinations with a frequency above 0.0001, which together covered roughly 99% of the repertoires. A TCS score was defined as the ratio between F50 (clonal expansion) and ExV (chaos), using BLOSUM62-based TCRdist between CDR3 peptides within each V-J. Welch's t-statistics and random forest reduced 500 to 550 V-J features to 13, which were used in a naive Bayes classifier (R e1071). Sample size was not statistically predetermined, and investigators were not blinded to group allocation. The paper describes TCR Vbeta CDR3 sequencing of 140 or so peripheral blood samples, made up of 43 ophthalmopathy patients, around 78 hyperthyroidism patients and roughly 17 progressor patients.

The sequence links TRBV6-1 to TRBJ2-5, and 7 bases in between align with TRBD1. The source was peripheral blood mononuclear cells (PBMCs), collected at new diagnosis, from a patient treated with antithyroid drugs. This sequence was found in a woman aged 40-60 years with Graves disease. Donor details come from another sample of the same person, matched by shared clones. The CDR3 protein: CASRTGTARHDKETQYF. The DNA sequence follows: TGTGCCAGCAGAACCGGGACAGCTCGACACGATAAAGAGACCCAGTACTTC.